The 27 T cell receptor beta chains reported below all come from one sample, sequenced in a study of PD-1 blockade in classical Hodgkin lymphoma. The protocol was immunoSEQ multiplex PCR, while the TCRdb copy is restricted to in-frame clones and leaves out a portion. The sample contains about 90,000 clones, 89% of which appear only once. All patients relapsed after autologous stem cell transplantation, and brentuximab vedotin exposure varied. Specimen: peripheral blood mononuclear cells (PBMCs), collected before the second cycle of nivolumab. These TCRs come from a human donor with classical Hodgkin lymphoma.

This clone was picked up one time. The gene calls are TRBV27 and TRBJ2-7; TRBD1 matches at 7 bases. CDR3 length: 13 amino acids. Looked up from germline, CDR1 is MNHEY and CDR2 is SMNVEV (reference sequence). The trim removed 5 bases at V and 1 base at J, leaving 2 bases unmatched. This chain's CDR3 is CASSPGGSYEQYF. In DNA, the CDR3 is TGTGCCAGCAGTCCAGGGGGTTCCTACGAGCAGTACTTC.

The chain employs TRBV6-5 and TRBJ2-6; D not resolved. V lost 2 bases and J 0 bases, leaving 2 bases between the germline ends. The CDR3 has 14 amino acids. Germline V gene data show CDR1 as MNHEY and CDR2 as SVGAGI. The CDR3 DNA reads as TGTGCCAGCAGTTACGACTCTGGGGCCAACGTCCTGACTTTC. It is translated as CASSYDSGANVLTF.

This chain links TRBV2 with TRBJ2-5; D is unresolved. This CDR3 spans 12 amino acids. In germline, CDR1 is SNHLY, CDR2 FYNNEI. The V gene lost 6 bases and the J gene lost 0 bases, with 5 bases spanning the gap. The CDR3 region is CASRPDQETQYF. CDR3 DNA sequence: TGTGCCAGCAGACCGGACCAAGAGACCCAGTACTTC. Using reference TRBV2 and TRBJ2-5 for the parts outside the CDR3, the full variable domain is EPEVTQTPSHQVTQMGQEVILRCVPISNHLYFYWYRQILGQKVEFLVSFYNNEISEKSEIFDDQFSVERPDGSNFTLKIRSTKLEDSAMYFCASRPDQETQYFGPGTRLLVL.

The genes are TRBV21-1 and TRBJ1-5; no check of the table's D call, TRBD1, against the DNA was made. TRBV21-1 is annotated as a pseudogene. The CDR3 runs to 16 residues. CDR3 nucleotides: TGTGCCAGCAGCGGACCGGGACAGGGGGCGAACCAGCCCCAGCATTTT. Its translation is CASSGPGQGANQPQHF.

This sequence joins TRBV27 and TRBJ2-2, with D perhaps matching TRBD1 (5 bases). The CDR3 consists of 15 residues. Germline CDR1 MNHEY, CDR2 SMNVEV (reference sequence). The V end lost 4 bases, the J end lost 7 bases, and 16 bases lay between the germline ends. This CDR3 is CASSWIRVDGGELFF. The CDR3 bases are TGTGCCAGCAGTTGGATCAGGGTTGACGGCGGGGAGCTGTTTTTT.

The rearrangement links TRBV7-9 to TRBJ2-7; possibly TRBD1 or TRBD2 for D (5 bases each). V lost 3 bases, J lost 2 bases, and 11 bases lay in between. CDR3 length: 14 residues. Germline V gene lookup returns CDR1 SEHNR and CDR2 FQNEAQ (reference sequence). CDR3 nucleotides: TGTGCCAGCAGCTTGGGACCGGGACCCTACGAGCAGTACTTC. Amino acids: CASSLGPGPYEQYF.

This clone has a single count. The V and J genes are TRBV28 and TRBJ1-2; tentatively, D is TRBD1 (5 bases). The ends were cut back, 7 bases at V and 8 bases at J, with 23 bases in the middle. Germline lookup yields CDR1 MDHEN and CDR2 SYDVKM. This CDR3 contains 15 residues. CDR3 loop: CASTGTTQTDKGYTF. In DNA, the CDR3 is TGTGCCAGCACCGGGACCACCCAAACCGACAAAGGCTACACCTTC.

This CDR3 reads CAWYKGDRISSYEQYF. CDR3 sequence (DNA): TGTGCCTGGTACAAGGGGGACAGAATCAGCTCCTACGAGCAGTACTTC. This chain links TRBV30 with TRBJ2-7, with TRBD1 matching 7 bases. The V segment lost 5 bases and the J segment 0 bases; nucleotides outside the gene matches: 13. The germline CDR1 and CDR2 sequences are GTSNPN and SVGIG (reference sequence). The CDR3 is 16 amino acids.

V is TRBV18 and J is TRBJ2-7, with 7 bases fitting TRBD1. CDR3 length: 14 amino acids. CDR1 KGHSH and CDR2 LQKENI come from the germline V gene. V was pared by 5 bases and J by 4 bases, with 8 bases of the junction left unmatched. Written as DNA, the CDR3 is TGTGCCAGCTCATCCCGACAGGGATCTTACGAGCAGTACTTC. This codes for CASSSRQGSYEQYF. The variable domain in full, with the rest retrieved from reference TRBV18 and TRBJ2-7, is NAGVMQNPRHLVRRRGQEARLRCSPMKGHSHVYWYRQLPEEGLKFMVYLQKENIIDESGMPKERFSAEFPKEGPSILRIQQVVRGDSAAYFCASSSRQGSYEQYFGPGTRLTVT.

This clone has a handful of counts. The chain has TRBV19 and TRBJ2-3; 9 bases are shared with TRBD2. Unmatched junction bases numbered 3, after V lost 5 bases and J lost 9 bases. The CDR3 extends over 12 amino acids. Germline values: CDR1 LNHDA, CDR2 SQIVND (reference sequence). The DNA of the CDR3 is TGTGCCAGTAGTGGAAGCGGGGGGACGCAGTATTTT. Translated, it gives CASSGSGGTQYF.

In DNA form, the CDR3 reads TGTGCCAGCAGCTTAGAAATAGCGGGAGAATTCTACAATGAGCAGTTCTTC. It translates to CASSLEIAGEFYNEQFF. The rearrangement links TRBV7-9 to TRBJ2-1; 9 bases fit TRBD2. The V gene end was trimmed by 1 base and the J gene end by 3 bases; junction bases not matched to a gene: 7. Germline V lookup: CDR1 SEHNR, CDR2 FQNEAQ (reference sequence). This CDR3 spans 17 amino acids.

This chain joins TRBV11-2 and TRBJ1-1; TRBD1 might be the D (5 bases). The ends were cut back, 5 bases at V and 3 bases at J, with 10 bases in the middle. Germline V gene data show CDR1 as SGHAT and CDR2 as FQNNGV. The CDR3 sequence is 13 residues long. In DNA form, the CDR3 reads TGTGCCAGCAGCGGTAGGGGCCACACTGAAGCTTTCTTT. Its protein is CASSGRGHTEAFF.

This clone was found once. This sequence joins TRBV28 and TRBJ2-1, with 10 nucleotides matching TRBD1. The CDR3 has 18 amino acids. The J segment lost 0 bases and the V segment lost 5 bases, leaving 10 bases of the junction unmatched. CDR1 and CDR2 (germline): MDHEN, SYDVKM. The CDR3 nucleotides read TGTGCCAGCAGTCCTGGGGGACAGGGGCGAGGCTCCTACAATGAGCAGTTCTTC. It codes for CASSPGGQGRGSYNEQFF.

As DNA, the CDR3 is TGTGCCAGCAGCCCTCGGCAAGATTTTTTCACAGATACGCAGTATTTT. Translation gives CASSPRQDFFTDTQYF. The chain carries TRBV7-9 and TRBJ2-3; D uncertain. With 5 bases removed from V and 2 bases from J, the gap between germline ends came to 17 bases. The CDR3 runs 16 residues. Per germline, CDR1 SEHNR and CDR2 FQNEAQ (reference sequence).

This clone was observed once. The rearrangement links TRBV18 to TRBJ2-7, with a weak D call TRBD1 (6 bases). V dropped 6 bases and J dropped 2 bases, with 17 bases sitting between them. CDR3 length equals 15 residues. Germline values: CDR1 KGHSH, CDR2 LQKENI. The CDR3: CASSHRQDPTYEQYF. DNA of the CDR3: TGTGCCAGCTCCCACAGACAGGACCCCACCTACGAGCAGTACTTC.

The chain recombines TRBV7-9 with TRBJ2-3; TRBD1 might be the D (6 bases). CDR1 is SEHNR, CDR2 FQNEAQ, per germline (reference sequence). The CDR3 is made up of 16 amino acids. Trimming shortened V by 2 bases and J by 2 bases, and 14 bases separated the two germline ends. The CDR3 nucleotides read TGTGCCAGCAGCTTACTAGAGGACAGAGACACAGATACGCAGTATTTT. Its translation: CASSLLEDRDTDTQYF.

The chain employs TRBV7-8 and TRBJ2-1, with TRBD2 as a possible D gene (5 bases). Per the germline V gene, CDR1 is SGHVS and CDR2 is FQNEAQ. V shed 1 base and J shed 0 bases, with 13 bases lying between them. This CDR3 is 17 amino acids long. CDR3 DNA: TGTGCCAGCAGCTTAGGGCGGGCAGTCAGCTCCTACAATGAGCAGTTCTTC. This translates into CASSLGRAVSSYNEQFF.

This chain connects TRBV28 to TRBJ1-4; D is ambiguous. Germline CDR1 and CDR2: MDHEN and SYDVKM. Trimming stripped 6 bases from V and 12 bases from J, with 14 bases between. This CDR3 is built from 12 residues. The CDR3 is CASRDSASELFF. CDR3 in DNA: TGTGCCAGCAGGGATTCAGCCTCGGAACTGTTTTTT.

The CDR3 loop reads CSVEGYSGNPYNEQFF. The CDR3 bases are TGCAGCGTTGAGGGATATAGCGGGAACCCCTACAATGAGCAGTTCTTC. The V and J genes are TRBV29-1 and TRBJ2-1; 8 bases are a match to TRBD2. The CDR3 is made up of 16 amino acids. Germline CDR1 is SQVTM and CDR2 is ANQGSEA. The junction had 9 bases not matched to a gene; V was cut back by 3 bases and J by 2 bases.

V and J are TRBV5-1 and TRBJ2-5, with D possibly TRBD2 on 6 matching bases. This CDR3 has 16 residues. Germline values: CDR1 SGHRS, CDR2 YFSETQ. Trimming removed 4 bases from V and 2 bases from J, with 18 bases in between. The CDR3 is CASSPPLGGTQETQYF. The CDR3 nucleotides read TGCGCCAGCAGCCCCCCGTTGGGCGGGACTCAAGAGACCCAGTACTTC.

V usage is TRBV28 and J usage is TRBJ1-4, with D uncertain. V lost 4 bases to trimming and J lost 4 bases, with 13 bases between them. The CDR3 contains 15 residues. CDR1 is MDHEN and CDR2 is SYDVKM in the germline V gene. The CDR3 coding sequence is TGTGCCAGCAGTTCTATACCCTTGGGTAATGAAAAACTGTTTTTT. Its protein product is CASSSIPLGNEKLFF.

J is TRBJ2-3 and V is TRBV10-2; a possible D gene is TRBD2 (6 bases). Trimming removed 8 bases from V and 4 bases from J, with 16 bases in between. This CDR3 is 14 amino acids long. Germline V lookup: CDR1 WSHSY, CDR2 SAAADI. The CDR3 DNA is TGCGCCAGCGGCGTCAGGAGGGGCGCAGATACGCAGTATTTT. Its protein is CASGVRRGADTQYF.

This chain links TRBV27 with TRBJ2-1; 8 bases are shared with TRBD2. CDR1 MNHEY and CDR2 SMNVEV come from the germline V gene (reference sequence). The CDR3 consists of 14 residues. V was clipped by 6 bases and J by 9 bases; unmatched bases: 10. The CDR3, as DNA: TGTGCCAGCAGAAGCCCGCCTCGGGAGGGTGAGCAGTTCTTC. Translation: CASRSPPREGEQFF.

This chain connects TRBV7-8 to TRBJ2-3; D gene ambiguous. Trimming took 3 bases from V and 6 from J, leaving 7 bases between them. Germline V CDR1 and CDR2: SGHVS, FQNEAQ. The CDR3 has 12 amino acids. CDR3 sequence (DNA): TGTGCCAGCAGCTTTTCGGGTGATACGCAGTATTTT. Its translation is CASSFSGDTQYF.

The V gene is TRBV13, the J gene TRBJ1-2; D is uncertain. Germline-derived CDR1 and CDR2 are PRHDT and FYEKMQ (reference sequence). The germline V and J ends were trimmed by 3 bases and 5 bases, with 10 bases remaining between them. The CDR3 covers 13 residues. CDR3 protein: CASSFPAVYGYTF. The CDR3 DNA follows: TGTGCCAGCAGCTTTCCCGCCGTGTATGGCTACACCTTC.

V and J are TRBV11-1 and TRBJ1-6; 9 bases map to TRBD1. CDR1 is SGHAT and CDR2 is FQDESV in the germline V gene (reference sequence). There are 17 residues in the CDR3. Trimming removed 5 bases from V and 7 bases from J; junction bases left unmatched: 12. CDR3 region: CASSDSYLQGANSPLHF. The CDR3 bases are TGTGCCAGCAGCGATAGCTACTTACAGGGGGCGAATTCACCCCTCCACTTT.

The table lists this clone with a count of one. V usage is TRBV15 and J usage is TRBJ1-5; the D gene is possibly TRBD1 (5 bases). The germline gives CDR1 LNHNV, CDR2 YYDKDF (reference sequence). The length of the CDR3 is 14 residues. V was pared by 2 bases and J by 2 bases, with 7 bases between. In DNA form, the CDR3 reads TGTGCCACCAGCAGATTGGGGGGCAATCAGCCCCAGCATTTT. It specifies CATSRLGGNQPQHF.